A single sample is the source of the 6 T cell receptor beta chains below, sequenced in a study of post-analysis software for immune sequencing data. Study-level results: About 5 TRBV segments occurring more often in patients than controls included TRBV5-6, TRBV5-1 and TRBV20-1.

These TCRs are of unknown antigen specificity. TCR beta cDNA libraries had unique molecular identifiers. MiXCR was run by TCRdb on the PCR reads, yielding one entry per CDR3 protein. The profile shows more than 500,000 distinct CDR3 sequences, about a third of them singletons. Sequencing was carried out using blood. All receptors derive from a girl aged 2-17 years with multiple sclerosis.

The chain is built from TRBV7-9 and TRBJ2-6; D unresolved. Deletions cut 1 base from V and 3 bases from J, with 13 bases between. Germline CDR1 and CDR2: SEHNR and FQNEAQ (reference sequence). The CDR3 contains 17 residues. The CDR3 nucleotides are TGTGCCAGCAGCTTAGGACTTTCGGGCGGTGGGGCCAACGTCCTGACTTTC. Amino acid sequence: CASSLGLSGGGANVLTF.

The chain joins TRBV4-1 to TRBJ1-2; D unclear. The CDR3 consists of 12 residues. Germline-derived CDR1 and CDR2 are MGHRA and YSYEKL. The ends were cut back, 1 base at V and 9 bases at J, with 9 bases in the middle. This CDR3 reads CASSQVLGSYTF. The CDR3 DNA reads TGCGCCAGCAGCCAAGTCCTTGGGAGCTACACCTTC.

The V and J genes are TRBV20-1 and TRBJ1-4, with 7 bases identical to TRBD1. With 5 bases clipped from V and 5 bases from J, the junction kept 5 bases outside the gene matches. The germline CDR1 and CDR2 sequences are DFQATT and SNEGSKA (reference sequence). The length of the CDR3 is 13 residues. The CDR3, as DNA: TGCAGTGCTCCAACAGGGGAGAATGAAAAACTGTTTTTT. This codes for CSAPTGENEKLFF.

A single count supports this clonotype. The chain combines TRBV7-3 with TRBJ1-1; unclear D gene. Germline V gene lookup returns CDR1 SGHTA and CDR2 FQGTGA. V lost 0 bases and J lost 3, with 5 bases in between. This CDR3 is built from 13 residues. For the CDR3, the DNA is TGTGCCAGCAGCTTAACGGACTACACTGAAGCTTTCTTT. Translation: CASSLTDYTEAFF.

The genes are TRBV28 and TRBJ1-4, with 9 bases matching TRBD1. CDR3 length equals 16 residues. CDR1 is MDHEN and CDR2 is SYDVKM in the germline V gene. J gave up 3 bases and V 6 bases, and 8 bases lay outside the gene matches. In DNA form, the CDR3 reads TGTGCCAGCAGCCTTTTATGGGACAGGGCTAATGAAAAACTGTTTTTT. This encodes CASSLLWDRANEKLFF. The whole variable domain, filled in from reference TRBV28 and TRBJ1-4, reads DVKVTQSSRYLVKRTGEKVFLECVQDMDHENMFWYRQDPGLGLRLIYFSYDVKMKEKGDIPEGYSVSREKKERFSLILESASTNQTSMYLCASSLLWDRANEKLFFGSGTQLSVL.

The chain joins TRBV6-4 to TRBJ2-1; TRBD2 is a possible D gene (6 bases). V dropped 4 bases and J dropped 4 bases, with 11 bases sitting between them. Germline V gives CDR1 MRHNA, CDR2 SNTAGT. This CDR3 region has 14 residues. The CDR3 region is CASSVLGGYNEQFF. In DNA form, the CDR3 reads TGTGCCAGCAGTGTTCTGGGGGGATACAATGAGCAGTTCTTC.